A selection of T cell receptor beta chains follows, all from one sample in a study of response to subunit inactivated influenza vaccine. TCRdb re-analysed the RT-PCR reads in MiXCR, keeping a single row per CDR3 protein. The sample carries 600,000 to 850,000 distinct CDR3 sequences, 12% to 15% recorded once. Sequencing was performed on PBMCs from blood, taken roughly 15 days before vaccination. Receptors were obtained from a middle-aged man who received an inactivated influenza vaccine. Each CDR3 is given with its conserved first and last residue. Fields, in order: D gene, clone size, V gene, J gene, CDR3 DNA, CDR3 protein. A D gene is named only where the DNA matches it firmly. A clone size is listed for some rows: how often the clone was seen (once, few, many), or a class if it is expanded.

-	-	TRBV18	TRBJ2-7	TGTGCCAGCTCACCGCGGGACAGCGGCGAGCAGTACTTC	CASSPRDSGEQYF
TRBD1	few	TRBV12-3/TRBV12-4	TRBJ2-2	TGTGCCAGCAGCTCAACAGGGGTCACCGGGGAGCTGTTTTTT	CASSSTGVTGELFF
-	-	TRBV20-1	TRBJ2-1	TGCAGTGCTAGAGGGGACTTCGATGAGCAGTTCTTC	CSARGDFDEQFF
-	-	TRBV12-3/TRBV12-4	TRBJ1-3	TGTGCCAGCAGCTCCTTTCGGGGGGCAGGAAACTCTGGAAACACCATATATTTT	CASSSFRGAGNSGNTIYF
TRBD1	few	TRBV7-2	TRBJ2-5	TGTGCCAGCAGTCGAGAAGGGACAGGGGTAGAGACCCAGTACTTC	CASSREGTGVETQYF
-	few	TRBV28	TRBJ1-6	TGTGCCAGCACAAGCTCCTATAATTCACCCCTCCACTTT	CASTSSYNSPLHF
TRBD2	-	TRBV12-3/TRBV12-4	TRBJ2-7	TGTGCCAGCAGTATACTAGCGGTCTACGAGCAGTACTTC	CASSILAVYEQYF
TRBD2	-	TRBV28	TRBJ2-5	TGTGCCAGCAGTTACTTAGGAGCGGGGGGTTCGCAGACCCAGTACTTC	CASSYLGAGGSQTQYF
TRBD2	-	TRBV6-2/TRBV6-3	TRBJ2-2	TGTGCCAGCAGTGAGAGTCTAGCGGTCGGGGAGCTGTTTTTT	CASSESLAVGELFF
-	-	TRBV10-3	TRBJ2-1	TGTGCCATCAGCCAGGGCGCCGTTCTCCGTGGGGGTGAGCAGTTCTTC	CAISQGAVLRGGEQFF
-	many	TRBV14	TRBJ2-1	TGTGCCAGCAGCCAGATAGAGGGCAGTGAGCAGTTCTTC	CASSQIEGSEQFF
-	few	TRBV6-5	TRBJ2-7	TGTGCCGGAGGGCAGGGACACGAGCAGTACTTC	CAGGQGHEQYF
-	-	TRBV2	TRBJ2-1	TGTGCCAGCAGTGGGCCCGGGCCTTTGAGCTCCTACAATGAGCAGTTCTTC	CASSGPGPLSSYNEQFF
-	many	TRBV4-3	TRBJ1-1	TGCGCCAGCAGCCTCGGCCTGGGCACTGAAGCTTTCTTT	CASSLGLGTEAFF
TRBD1	few	TRBV6-1	TRBJ1-5	TGTGCCAGCAGGCGCCCCGGGACAGGGTATCAGCCCCAGCATTTT	CASRRPGTGYQPQHF
-	few	TRBV5-1	TRBJ2-2	TGCGCCAGCAGCTTGACCGTCGGACCGCGAAACACCGGGGAGCTGTTTTTT	CASSLTVGPRNTGELFF
-	few	TRBV3-1	TRBJ2-5	TGTGCCAGCAGCCGCCAAGTTTCGGTAGGGGAAGAGACCCAGTACTTC	CASSRQVSVGEETQYF